The 15 T cell receptor beta chains in this list originate from one sample, sequenced in a study of blood T cell repertoires in COVID-19. The assay was immunoSEQ multiplex PCR, and TCRdb's table has in-frame clones only and misses some. The table includes under 35,000 clones, over 75% detected once. Input material: peripheral blood. The receptors shown here come from a human donor in a cohort sampled during active COVID-19.

The J gene is TRBJ2-1, the V gene TRBV6-1, with TRBD2 matching over 9 bases. The CDR3 length is 17 residues. CDR1 and CDR2 (germline): MNHNS, SASEGT. Trimming removed 3 bases from V and 10 bases from J; junction bases left unmatched: 16. CDR3 DNA: TGTGCCAGCAGTGACCCAGGACTAGCGCGGGCGGGGGAGGAGCAGTTCTTC. As protein: CASSDPGLARAGEEQFF.

This rearrangement joins TRBV14 to TRBJ2-6; D gene uncertain. This CDR3 is 16 amino acids long. Germline loops: CDR1 SGHDN, CDR2 FVKESK. V dropped 4 bases and J dropped 0 bases, with 10 bases sitting between them. CDR3 DNA: TGTGCCAGCAGCCCAAGACGGAGCTCTGGGGCCAACGTCCTGACTTTC. As protein: CASSPRRSSGANVLTF.

The chain links TRBV6-6 to TRBJ1-4, with D perhaps TRBD1 (6 bases). Germline CDR1 MNHNY, CDR2 SVGAGI (reference sequence). This CDR3 has 16 amino acids. Trimming took off 5 bases at V and 6 bases at J, with 19 bases between the two ends. CDR3 DNA sequence: TGTGCCAGCAGTCGAGAACCGGGACAAGGATATGAAAAACTGTTTTTT. It yields the protein CASSREPGQGYEKLFF.

The chain employs TRBV2 and TRBJ2-7; TRBD2 aligns across 12 bases. V shed 6 bases and J 0 bases; nucleotides not matched to a gene: 6. The CDR3 loop spans 16 amino acids. CDR1 SNHLY and CDR2 FYNNEI come from the germline V gene. This CDR3 is CASRATSGGSSYEQYF. The CDR3 coding sequence is TGTGCCAGCAGGGCTACTAGCGGGGGGAGCTCCTACGAGCAGTACTTC.

V is TRBV5-1 and J is TRBJ2-1; 7 bases match TRBD2. CDR3 length: 16 amino acids. With V trimmed by 0 bases and J by 4 bases, 7 bases remained unmatched. Looked up from germline, CDR1 is SGHRS and CDR2 is YFSETQ. The CDR3 loop is CASSLVGSGRYNEQFF. The CDR3 DNA sequence: TGCGCCAGCAGCTTGGTGGGTAGCGGGCGTTACAATGAGCAGTTCTTC.

The chain combines TRBV10-1 with TRBJ2-3; a possible D gene is TRBD1 (6 bases). The germline V gene has CDR1 WNHNN and CDR2 SYGVQD (reference sequence). The V gene lost 10 bases and the J gene lost 2 bases, with 22 bases spanning the gap. The CDR3 consists of 16 residues. CDR3 nucleotide sequence: TGCGCCATCATGGGCCGGGACAAAAAAAACACAGATACGCAGTATTTT. The encoded protein is CAIMGRDKKNTDTQYF.

This clone came up once. This rearrangement joins TRBV27 to TRBJ2-1; the match to TRBD1 covers 8 bases. The CDR3 sequence is 14 residues long. CDR1 is MNHEY, CDR2 SMNVEV, per germline (reference sequence). V lost 7 bases to trimming and J lost 2 bases; unmatched junction nucleotides: 4. As DNA, the CDR3 is TGTGCCAGCAATGGACAGGGTCCCTACAATGAGCAGTTCTTC. Protein product: CASNGQGPYNEQFF.

The V call is TRBV7-6, the J call TRBJ2-3, with 11 bases aligning to TRBD2. The CDR3 extends over 16 amino acids. V trimming: 1 base; J trimming: 2 bases; junction bases outside the gene matches: 2. The germline CDR1 and CDR2 sequences are SGHVS and FNYEAQ. The CDR3 DNA is TGTGCCAGCAGCTTAGGTAGCGGGGGGGCCACAGATACGCAGTATTTT. It codes for CASSLGSGGATDTQYF.

This chain connects TRBV6-5 to TRBJ2-3; D is ambiguous. Germline values: CDR1 MNHEY, CDR2 SVGAGI. V gave up 4 bases and J gave up 9 bases, with 8 bases separating them. The CDR3 consists of 11 residues. CDR3 in DNA: TGTGCCAGCAGTTTACCCGGGACGCAGTATTTT. This sequence encodes CASSLPGTQYF.

The chain couples TRBV7-2 to TRBJ1-6, with TRBD1 as a possible D gene (5 bases). Germline assignment: CDR1 SGHTA and CDR2 FQGNSA. Trimming stripped 1 base from V and 7 bases from J, with 11 bases between. CDR3 length: 15 amino acids. CDR3 DNA: TGTGCCAGCAGCTTAGAGGCAGGGCTCAATTCACCCCTCCACTTT. This codes for CASSLEAGLNSPLHF.

The chain employs TRBV6-5 and TRBJ1-2; 8 nucleotides match TRBD1. Germline loops: CDR1 MNHEY, CDR2 SVGAGI. CDR3 length: 13 residues. V was pared by 7 bases and J by 6 bases, with 7 bases of the junction left unmatched. CDR3 region: CASTRTGNNGYTF. The CDR3 region has the DNA TGTGCCAGCACTAGGACAGGGAACAATGGCTACACCTTC.

The chain employs TRBV7-3 and TRBJ2-3, with 9 bases identical to TRBD2. This CDR3 comprises 15 residues. In germline, CDR1 is SGHTA, CDR2 FQGTGA. J lost 5 bases, V lost 2 bases, and 5 bases had no gene match. The CDR3 region is CASSLAGGSIDTQYF. CDR3 sequence (DNA): TGTGCCAGCAGCTTAGCGGGGGGGAGTATAGATACGCAGTATTTT.

The rearrangement joins TRBV27 to TRBJ1-5; 7 nucleotides align to TRBD1. The CDR3 has 14 amino acids. V trimming: 6 bases; J trimming: 3 bases; junction bases outside the gene matches: 5. Germline CDR1 and CDR2: MNHEY and SMNVEV (reference sequence). The CDR3 DNA is TGTGCCAGCAGGATCGGACAGGCCAATCAGCCCCAGCATTTT. Translating gives CASRIGQANQPQHF.

The genes are TRBV27 and TRBJ2-7, with D hard to call. The germline V gene encodes CDR1 MNHEY and CDR2 SMNVEV (reference sequence). With 2 bases removed from V and 0 bases from J, the gap between germline ends came to 11 bases. The CDR3 loop spans 15 amino acids. The CDR3 region is CASSLTRFTSYEQYF. CDR3 DNA: TGTGCCAGCAGTTTAACCAGGTTCACCTCCTACGAGCAGTACTTC.

The chain recombines TRBV19 with TRBJ2-7, with D unclear. The CDR3 consists of 13 residues. In germline, CDR1 is LNHDA, CDR2 SQIVND (reference sequence). V was shortened by 3 bases and J by 5 bases, with 11 bases between the two germline ends. The CDR3 spells CASSIGMRNEQYF. CDR3 nucleotide sequence: TGTGCCAGTAGTATTGGTATGAGGAACGAGCAGTACTTC.